What follows are 27 T cell receptor beta chains derived from one specimen sequenced in a study of blood T cell repertoires in COVID-19. Measured with immunoSEQ multiplex PCR; TCRdb has only the in-frame clones, and not every one. This sample yields hundreds of thousands of clones, of which roughly 90% are seen a single time; more than 1.4% belongs to the top ten. Sequencing was carried out using peripheral blood. The receptors were gathered from a young woman with active or convalescent COVID-19.

The V call is TRBV18, the J call TRBJ1-1, with no clear D. The CDR3 is 14 amino acids. Germline V lookup: CDR1 KGHSH, CDR2 LQKENI. Deletions cut 7 bases from V and 0 bases from J, with 12 bases between. The CDR3 here is CASYQRSMNTEAFF. The DNA for the CDR3 is TGTGCCAGCTATCAGCGGAGTATGAACACTGAAGCTTTCTTT.

This clone was observed a single time. This chain joins TRBV6-4 and TRBJ1-2, with D possibly being TRBD1 (5 bases). CDR1 and CDR2 from the germline V gene are MRHNA and SNTAGT. The CDR3 length is 17 residues. Between the trimmed V and J ends, which lost 6 bases and 5 bases, there was a span of 25 bases. The CDR3 region is CASSPDKRNRDLYGYTF. The CDR3 region has the DNA TGTGCCAGCAGCCCAGATAAGAGGAACCGGGACTTATATGGCTACACCTTC.

The genes are TRBV5-1 and TRBJ1-2, with 7 bases matching TRBD1. Trimming removed 4 bases from V and 3 bases from J; junction bases left unmatched: 9. The germline gives CDR1 SGHRS, CDR2 YFSETQ. The CDR3 contains 15 residues. The CDR3 sequence: CASSPRTGADYGYTF. Written as DNA, the CDR3 is TGCGCCAGCAGCCCGCGGACAGGCGCCGACTATGGCTACACCTTC.

This clone was counted a single time. This chain connects TRBV6-1 to TRBJ1-2; 8 bases are a match to TRBD1. Germline assignment: CDR1 MNHNS and CDR2 SASEGT. The CDR3 covers 14 residues. Trimming removed 3 bases from V and 5 bases from J; junction bases left unmatched: 5. This CDR3 reads CASSDRTGSYGYTF. CDR3 in DNA: TGTGCCAGCAGTGACCGGACAGGGTCTTATGGCTACACCTTC.

This chain connects TRBV6-1 to TRBJ2-2; TRBD1 matches 9 bases. Germline-derived CDR1 and CDR2 are MNHNS and SASEGT. The CDR3 contains 20 residues. V was clipped by 4 bases and J by 1 base; unmatched bases: 16. The CDR3 nucleotides are TGTGCCAGCAGTGCAAGTTCCGGGACAGGGCGGTGGAGGAACACCGGGGAGCTGTTTTTT. This translates into CASSASSGTGRWRNTGELFF.

In DNA form, the CDR3 reads TGTGCCAGCAGTTGGACTAGCGGCTACGAGCAGTACTTC. Its translation: CASSWTSGYEQYF. V is TRBV12-3 or TRBV12-4 and J is TRBJ2-7, with TRBD2 matching over 10 bases. The CDR3 has 13 residues. V gave up 4 bases and J gave up 3 bases; unmatched junction bases: 0.

This chain uses TRBV2 with TRBJ2-7; D not certain. The CDR3 runs 13 residues. Germline V gene data show CDR1 as SNHLY and CDR2 as FYNNEI. Between the trimmed V and J ends, which lost 6 bases and 3 bases, there was a span of 12 bases. The CDR3 DNA sequence: TGTGCCAGCAGACCGCTTACTTTCTACGAGCAGTACTTC. It yields the protein CASRPLTFYEQYF.

V is TRBV21-1 and J is TRBJ2-7; no check of the table's D call, TRBD2, against the DNA was made. TRBV21-1 represents a pseudogene. This CDR3 is 17 amino acids long. CDR3 amino acids: CASRRSPRVGRRYEQYF. CDR3 bases: TGTGCCAGCAGGAGGAGCCCCCGGGTTGGACGGAGGTACGAGCAGTACTTC.

This clone was seen repeatedly, ten times or more. The rearrangement joins TRBV6-4 to TRBJ1-2; D remains unclear. V lost 0 bases to trimming and J lost 5 bases, with 7 bases between them. CDR3 length: 13 residues. Germline V gives CDR1 MRHNA, CDR2 SNTAGT. The CDR3 bases are TGTGCCAGCAGTGACTCCGCAGGTTATGGCTACACCTTC. This translates into CASSDSAGYGYTF.

The chain combines TRBV24-1 with TRBJ1-6, with 10 nucleotides matching TRBD1. After removal of 3 bases from V and 8 bases from J, the junction contained 6 bases not matched to a gene. The CDR3 is 16 amino acids. Per germline, CDR1 KGHDR and CDR2 SFDVKD. The CDR3 nucleotides are TGTGCCACCAGTGATCTTAAGGGGACAGGGGATTCACCCCTCCACTTT. It translates to CATSDLKGTGDSPLHF.

This clone was seen a handful of times. This chain uses TRBV5-6 with TRBJ2-2; no reliable D call. Trimming cost V 4 bases and J 4 bases, with 8 bases left between them. The CDR3 is made up of 13 amino acids. CDR1 SGHDT and CDR2 YYEEEE come from the germline V gene. CDR3 coding DNA: TGTGCCAGCAGCCTCTACTTCACCGGGGAGCTGTTTTTT. This encodes CASSLYFTGELFF.

J is TRBJ1-1 and V is TRBV10-3; D may be TRBD1 (5 bases). The germline V gene has CDR1 ENHRY and CDR2 SYGVKD. The CDR3 covers 12 residues. The CDR3 nucleotides are TGTGCTTTAGACAGAATGAACACTGAAGCTTTCTTT. Its protein product is CALDRMNTEAFF.

The chain links TRBV30 to TRBJ2-1; 13 nucleotides agree with TRBD2. The CDR3 contains 18 residues. J lost 9 bases, V lost 0 bases, and 14 bases had no gene match. Germline values: CDR1 GTSNPN, CDR2 SVGIG (reference sequence). The CDR3 region is CAWSVLRTSGSRQGEQFF. CDR3 in DNA: TGTGCCTGGAGTGTACTTAGGACTAGCGGGAGCCGGCAAGGTGAGCAGTTCTTC. Looking up the rest from reference TRBV30 and TRBJ2-1 gives the full variable domain: SQTIHQWPATLVQPVGSPLSLECTVEGTSNPNLYWYRQAAGRGLQLLFYSVGIGQISSEVPQNLSASRPQDRQFILSSKKLLLSDSGFYLCAWSVLRTSGSRQGEQFFGPGTRLTVL.

The CDR3 region is CASRPPPEQVYGYTF. In DNA form, the CDR3 reads TGTGCCAGCAGACCCCCGCCGGAACAGGTCTATGGCTACACCTTC. V and J are TRBV6-5 and TRBJ1-2; possible D gene TRBD1, 5 bases. CDR3 length equals 15 residues. In germline, CDR1 is MNHEY, CDR2 SVGAGI. V was cut by 6 bases and J by 4 bases, with 18 bases left in between.

This chain joins TRBV15 and TRBJ2-3; D perhaps matches TRBD2 (6 bases). The CDR3 is 18 amino acids. Trimming shortened V by 0 bases and J by 2 bases, and 18 bases separated the two germline ends. CDR1 and CDR2 (germline): LNHNV, YYDKDF (reference sequence). The CDR3 loop is CATSRDRVGGIATDTQYF. In nucleotides, the CDR3 is TGTGCCACCAGCAGAGATAGAGTAGGCGGGATCGCCACAGATACGCAGTATTTT.

The rearrangement links TRBV28 to TRBJ1-1; 9 bases agree with TRBD1. The germline CDR1 and CDR2 sequences are MDHEN and SYDVKM. CDR3 length: 16 residues. Trimming removed 3 bases from V and 10 bases from J; junction bases left unmatched: 15. The CDR3 loop reads CASSLYTGTGFIGAFF. The CDR3, as DNA: TGTGCCAGCAGTTTGTATACCGGGACAGGGTTTATCGGAGCTTTCTTT.

The chain employs TRBV6-1 and TRBJ2-7; 12 bases line up with TRBD2. V lost 1 base and J lost 2; bases outside the gene matches: 3. Per germline, CDR1 MNHNS and CDR2 SASEGT. The CDR3 loop spans 16 amino acids. CDR3 protein: CASSEGSSGGAYEQYF. CDR3 coding DNA: TGTGCCAGCAGTGAAGGGTCTAGCGGGGGGGCCTACGAGCAGTACTTC.

With regard to this clone: This CDR3 is also generated by other DNA sequences in the sample. The chain is built from TRBV7-9 and TRBJ1-1, with D tentatively TRBD1 (5 bases). This CDR3 has 13 residues. V lost 2 bases and J 1 base, leaving 5 bases between the germline ends. CDR1 and CDR2 from the germline V gene are SEHNR and FQNEAQ (reference sequence). The CDR3: CASSLQGNTEAFF. The DNA of the CDR3 is TGTGCCAGCAGCTTACAGGGGAACACTGAAGCTTTCTTT.

V is TRBV27 and J is TRBJ1-1, with 7 bases identical to TRBD1. V dropped 4 bases and J dropped 2; count of bases not matched to a gene: 7. Germline V gene lookup returns CDR1 MNHEY and CDR2 SMNVEV (reference sequence). This CDR3 is 15 amino acids long. CDR3 bases: TGTGCCAGCAGTTCCCAGGGACAGACAAACACTGAAGCTTTCTTT. Its translation: CASSSQGQTNTEAFF.

V usage is TRBV5-1 and J usage is TRBJ2-7; 10 positions agree with TRBD2. With V trimmed by 0 bases and J by 2 bases, 5 bases remained unmatched. In germline, CDR1 is SGHRS, CDR2 YFSETQ. The CDR3 is 16 amino acids. As DNA, the CDR3 is TGCGCCAGCAGCTTGGTGGCTAGCGGGAGACCCTACGAGCAGTACTTC. This encodes CASSLVASGRPYEQYF.

This chain joins TRBV5-1 and TRBJ1-6, with D unresolved. V dropped 1 base and J dropped 5 bases, with 10 bases sitting between them. This CDR3 has 15 amino acids. CDR1 is SGHRS, CDR2 YFSETQ, per germline. The DNA of the CDR3 is TGCGCCAGCAGCTTGATTGCACAGAATAATTCACCCCTCCACTTT. Amino acids: CASSLIAQNNSPLHF.

The V call is TRBV3-1 (or the pseudogene TRBV3-2), the J call TRBJ2-3, with 7 bases lining up with TRBD2. Germline-derived CDR1 and CDR2 are LGHDT and YNNKEL (reference sequence). The CDR3 covers 17 residues. The J segment lost 0 bases and the V segment lost 0 bases, leaving 6 bases of the junction unmatched. Written as DNA, the CDR3 is TGTGCCAGCAGCCAAGATTCTCAAGCGGGGAGCACAGATACGCAGTATTTT. Translated: CASSQDSQAGSTDTQYF.

This clone appeared a single time. CDR3 in amino acids: CASSPVAGLYGEQYF. The CDR3 region has the DNA TGTGCCAGCAGCCCCGTAGCGGGCCTCTATGGCGAGCAGTACTTC. The rearrangement joins TRBV7-6 to TRBJ2-7; TRBD2 aligns across 7 bases. Looked up from germline, CDR1 is SGHVS and CDR2 is FNYEAQ. With V trimmed by 5 bases and J by 6 bases, 13 bases remained unmatched. The CDR3 extends over 15 amino acids.

The chain has TRBV3-1 (or the pseudogene TRBV3-2) and TRBJ2-1, with 7 bases aligning to TRBD2. With V trimmed by 2 bases and J by 3 bases, 7 bases remained unmatched. CDR1 and CDR2 from the germline V gene are LGHDT and YNNKEL (reference sequence). The CDR3 is 16 amino acids. Written as DNA, the CDR3 is TGTGCCAGCAGCCAACTTCAAAGCGGGGTCTACAATGAGCAGTTCTTC. Protein product: CASSQLQSGVYNEQFF.

This clone was picked up a small number of times. CDR3 protein: CATRTSGEETQYF. The CDR3 nucleotides are TGTGCCACCAGAACTAGCGGTGAAGAGACCCAGTACTTC. V gene TRBV10-3 combines with J gene TRBJ2-5, with TRBD2 matching 8 bases. J lost 3 bases, V lost 10 bases, and 7 bases had no gene match. Germline loops: CDR1 ENHRY, CDR2 SYGVKD. The length of the CDR3 is 13 residues.

The gene calls are TRBV5-1 and TRBJ2-1; 10 bases agree with TRBD2. This CDR3 comprises 15 residues. V was pared by 3 bases and J by 9 bases, with 9 bases of the junction left unmatched. In germline, CDR1 is SGHRS, CDR2 YFSETQ. DNA of the CDR3: TGCGCCAGCAGCTCGCAAGCGGGAGGGCCGGGTGAGCAGTTCTTC. It codes for CASSSQAGGPGEQFF.

The rearrangement joins TRBV6-5 to TRBJ1-1; 7 positions match TRBD1. The germline V gene has CDR1 MNHEY and CDR2 SVGAGI. Unmatched junction bases numbered 3, after V lost 2 bases and J lost 3 bases. This CDR3 spans 14 amino acids. In DNA, the CDR3 is TGTGCCAGCAGTTACGGGACAGCTGACACTGAAGCTTTCTTT. It translates to CASSYGTADTEAFF.